This entry describes one T cell receptor (beta chain). These data originate in a study of cytomegalovirus exposure and HLA in healthy donors. PCR primers comprised 60 Vbeta and 13 Jbeta primers. The assay was immunoSEQ multiplex PCR, and TCRdb's table has in-frame clones only and misses some. The data show 150,000 to 200,000 clones, with around 80% seen just once and around 13% held by the top ten. Sequences were obtained from PBMCs. The sequence derives from a woman in her 50s in good health and CMV-seropositive.

CDR3 coding DNA: TGTGCCAGCTCCTTCCTCCTCACAGATACGCAGTATTTT. Its translation: CASSFLLTDTQYF. V gene TRBV18 combines with J gene TRBJ2-3; D remains ambiguous. The CDR3 extends over 13 amino acids. Trimming cost V 6 bases and J 2 bases, with 9 bases left between them. Looked up from germline, CDR1 is KGHSH and CDR2 is LQKENI.